The 27 T cell receptor beta chains below come from one sample, sequenced in a study of OX40 agonist ivuxolimab in advanced cancers. The protocol was immunoSEQ multiplex PCR, while the TCRdb copy is restricted to in-frame clones and leaves out a portion. The sample shows 65,000 or so clones, roughly 87% of them seen only once. The input for sequencing was CD4+ or CD8+ T cells sorted from blood, taken in a trial of the OX40 agonist ivuxolimab. The receptors were gathered from an adult with an advanced solid tumor such as melanoma, head and neck, liver or kidney cancer.

The chain couples TRBV6-5 to TRBJ2-1; TRBD1 agrees at 11 bases. J gave up 7 bases and V 5 bases, and 7 bases lay outside the gene matches. This CDR3 region has 15 residues. Germline lookup yields CDR1 MNHEY and CDR2 SVGAGI. The CDR3 loop is CASSRGDRGRNEQFF. The CDR3 bases are TGTGCCAGCAGTCGGGGGGACAGGGGGAGAAATGAGCAGTTCTTC.

The DNA for the CDR3 is TGTGCCAGCAGCAAAGAGGACGGATCCGGGACAGGGTGCACCGGGGAGCTGTTTTTT. This codes for CASSKEDGSGTGCTGELFF. The rearrangement uses TRBV21-1 and TRBJ2-2; TRBD1, as called in the table, went unchecked against the DNA. TRBV21-1 is a documented pseudogene. The CDR3 extends over 19 amino acids.

This clone was recorded once. The J gene is TRBJ1-2, the V gene TRBV2; TRBD1 matches 8 bases. V lost 5 bases to trimming and J lost 6 bases; unmatched junction nucleotides: 5. CDR1 is SNHLY and CDR2 is FYNNEI in the germline V gene. The CDR3 totals 13 residues. CDR3 protein: CASSPDRGDGYTF. CDR3 DNA sequence: TGTGCCAGCAGTCCCGACAGGGGAGATGGCTACACCTTC.

The V call is TRBV15, the J call TRBJ1-1; the match to TRBD1 covers 9 bases. Trimming took 4 bases from V and 5 from J; bases not matched to a gene: 2. The CDR3 covers 13 residues. Germline V CDR1 and CDR2: LNHNV, YYDKDF (reference sequence). CDR3 region: CATSIQGATEAFF. The CDR3 region has the DNA TGTGCCACCAGCATACAGGGGGCGACTGAAGCTTTCTTT.

This chain joins TRBV18 and TRBJ2-1; D not certain. Deletions cut 3 bases from V and 10 bases from J, with 13 bases between. Germline loops: CDR1 KGHSH, CDR2 LQKENI. The CDR3 is made up of 13 amino acids. CDR3 bases: TGTGCCAGCTCACCGTTCCGTGGGGAAGAGCAGTTCTTC. Residues: CASSPFRGEEQFF.

The rearrangement joins TRBV27 to TRBJ1-1; 10 bases agree with TRBD1. CDR1 is MNHEY, CDR2 SMNVEV, per germline (reference sequence). The length of the CDR3 is 17 residues. J was trimmed by 2 bases and V by 5 bases; bases with no gene match: 11. CDR3 nucleotide sequence: TGTGCCAGCAGTCAAGCCCGACAGGGGGCCTTAAACACTGAAGCTTTCTTT. It yields the protein CASSQARQGALNTEAFF.

The V gene is TRBV27, the J gene TRBJ1-6; D is undetermined. Trimming removed 5 bases at V and 1 base at J, with 18 bases between. The CDR3 has 18 residues. The germline gives CDR1 MNHEY, CDR2 SMNVEV (reference sequence). This CDR3 is CASSPHPGVGSYNSPLHF. CDR3 nucleotides: TGTGCCAGCAGTCCCCATCCAGGAGTTGGTTCCTATAATTCACCCCTCCACTTT.

The chain joins TRBV28 to TRBJ1-5, with D possibly being TRBD1 (6 bases). The germline V gene has CDR1 MDHEN and CDR2 SYDVKM. The V end lost 6 bases, the J end lost 5 bases, and 17 bases lay between the germline ends. There are 15 residues in the CDR3. CDR3 amino acids: CASRGTLVGDQPQHF. CDR3 coding DNA: TGTGCCAGCAGGGGGACATTAGTAGGGGATCAGCCCCAGCATTTT. The complete variable domain, with remaining parts taken from reference TRBV28 and TRBJ1-5, reads DVKVTQSSRYLVKRTGEKVFLECVQDMDHENMFWYRQDPGLGLRLIYFSYDVKMKEKGDIPEGYSVSREKKERFSLILESASTNQTSMYLCASRGTLVGDQPQHFGDGTRLSIL.

The chain couples TRBV9 to TRBJ2-5; the D is unclear. Germline CDR1 SGDLS, CDR2 YYNGEE. The CDR3 covers 14 residues. V shed 0 bases and J shed 1 base, with 7 bases lying between them. Written as DNA, the CDR3 is TGTGCCAGCAGCGTAGCAGCCCTCCAAGAGACCCAGTACTTC. Protein product: CASSVAALQETQYF.

In this sample, this clone turned up a few times. V and J are TRBV19 and TRBJ2-5; D possibly uses TRBD1 or TRBD2 (5 bases each). V was shortened by 4 bases and J by 1 base, with 13 bases between the two germline ends. CDR3 length: 15 amino acids. Germline values: CDR1 LNHDA, CDR2 SQIVND (reference sequence). CDR3 nucleotides: TGTGCCAGTAGTAAGACAGCGGACCTCCAAGAGACCCAGTACTTC. This gives the protein CASSKTADLQETQYF. The complete variable domain, with remaining parts taken from reference TRBV19 and TRBJ2-5, reads DGGITQSPKYLFRKEGQNVTLSCEQNLNHDAMYWYRQDPGQGLRLIYYSQIVNDFQKGDIAEGYSVSREKKESFPLTVTSAQKNPTAFYLCASSKTADLQETQYFGPGTRLLVL.

CDR3 sequence: CASSDVGGTDTQYF. The CDR3 DNA sequence: TGTGCCAGCAGTGACGTCGGGGGCACAGATACGCAGTATTTT. The chain combines TRBV6-1 with TRBJ2-3; a possible D gene is TRBD2 (5 bases). Germline V gene lookup returns CDR1 MNHNS and CDR2 SASEGT. V was pared by 3 bases and J by 1 base, with 8 bases between. The CDR3 totals 14 residues.

The table lists this clone with a count of one. V is TRBV27 and J is TRBJ2-7; D call uncertain. Trimming stripped 6 bases from V and 4 bases from J, with 7 bases between. Germline assignment: CDR1 MNHEY and CDR2 SMNVEV (reference sequence). The CDR3 contains 11 residues. The CDR3 is CASSFGYEQYF. The CDR3 nucleotides read TGTGCCAGCAGCTTTGGTTACGAGCAGTACTTC.

The V gene is TRBV2, the J gene TRBJ2-2; 7 bases are shared with TRBD1. CDR3 length equals 15 residues. Germline V gives CDR1 SNHLY, CDR2 FYNNEI. Trimming cost V 6 bases and J 1 base; bases outside gene matches: 5. The CDR3 DNA reads as TGTGCCAGCAGCCCGCGGACAGGGAACACCGGGGAGCTGTTTTTT. This sequence encodes CASSPRTGNTGELFF.

The J gene is TRBJ2-5, the V gene TRBV5-4, with 9 nucleotides matching TRBD1. This CDR3 contains 15 residues. Per the germline V gene, CDR1 is SGHNT and CDR2 is YYREEE (reference sequence). J was trimmed by 5 bases and V by 4 bases; bases with no gene match: 9. CDR3 in amino acids: CASSGRDRVSETQYF. The CDR3, as DNA: TGTGCCAGCAGCGGCCGGGACAGGGTATCGGAGACCCAGTACTTC.

This clone was picked up one time. For the CDR3, the DNA is TGTGCCAGTAGCGCTTTAGGGACTCAACAGCCCCAGCATTTT. This encodes CASSALGTQQPQHF. This chain uses TRBV19 with TRBJ1-5; a weak D match, TRBD1 (5 bases). V lost 6 bases and J lost 7, with 16 bases in between. This CDR3 region has 14 residues. Looked up from germline, CDR1 is LNHDA and CDR2 is SQIVND (reference sequence).

V usage is TRBV11-2 and J usage is TRBJ1-2, with a weak D call TRBD1 (5 bases). CDR3 length equals 11 residues. Between the trimmed V and J ends, which lost 4 bases and 8 bases, there was a span of 8 bases. Germline V gene data show CDR1 as SGHAT and CDR2 as FQNNGV. Here the CDR3 DNA reads TGTGCCAGCAGCTCCGGGGGGGGCTACACCTTC. Encoded protein: CASSSGGGYTF.

The rearrangement links TRBV28 to TRBJ1-3; D is possibly TRBD1 (6 bases). Germline assignment: CDR1 MDHEN and CDR2 SYDVKM. This CDR3 contains 17 residues. Trimming removed 1 base at V and 1 base at J, with 14 bases between. In DNA, the CDR3 is TGTGCCAGCAGTTTATACCCCAGGGGCACATCTGGAAACACCATATATTTT. Protein sequence: CASSLYPRGTSGNTIYF.

The V gene is TRBV5-5, the J gene TRBJ2-1, with 15 bases that match TRBD2. In germline, CDR1 is SGHKS, CDR2 YYEKEE (reference sequence). V lost 3 bases to trimming and J lost 0 bases; unmatched junction nucleotides: 4. The CDR3 is 18 amino acids. CDR3 in DNA: TGTGCCAGCAGCTCCGGACTAGCGGGGGGGAGCTCCTACAATGAGCAGTTCTTC. It is translated as CASSSGLAGGSSYNEQFF.

This clone is a singleton in its sample. The chain recombines TRBV30 with TRBJ1-2; 8 bases fit TRBD1. V trimming: 0 bases; J trimming: 4 bases; junction bases outside the gene matches: 4. CDR1 and CDR2 from the germline V gene are GTSNPN and SVGIG (reference sequence). This CDR3 has 14 residues. CDR3: CAWSVNRGSYGYTF. The CDR3 DNA sequence: TGTGCCTGGAGTGTAAACAGGGGGAGCTATGGCTACACCTTC.

The J gene is TRBJ2-7, the V gene TRBV5-4, with 11 bases identical to TRBD2. V was pared by 4 bases and J by 5 bases, with 8 bases of the junction left unmatched. The CDR3 loop spans 15 amino acids. Germline V gene data show CDR1 as SGHNT and CDR2 as YYREEE (reference sequence). This CDR3 is CASSLASSGRHEQYF. The DNA for the CDR3 is TGTGCCAGCAGCCTCGCCTCTAGCGGGAGGCACGAGCAGTACTTC.

The rearrangement links TRBV18 to TRBJ1-1, with D unclear. The germline V and J ends were trimmed by 2 bases and 2 bases, with 12 bases remaining between them. The CDR3 consists of 15 residues. Germline V gene data show CDR1 as KGHSH and CDR2 as LQKENI. CDR3 loop: CASSPMKAPNTEAFF. The CDR3 DNA is TGTGCCAGCTCACCAATGAAGGCCCCAAACACTGAAGCTTTCTTT.

The rearrangement joins TRBV7-9 to TRBJ2-7; 13 bases line up with TRBD2. V dropped 5 bases and J dropped 2; count of bases not matched to a gene: 9. Germline CDR1 and CDR2: SEHNR and FQNEAQ (reference sequence). The length of the CDR3 is 17 residues. This CDR3 reads CASSPRVGLAGAYEQYF. The CDR3 coding sequence is TGTGCCAGCAGCCCGAGGGTTGGACTAGCGGGGGCCTACGAGCAGTACTTC.

This chain joins TRBV19 and TRBJ2-3; the match to TRBD1 covers 9 bases. Germline CDR1 and CDR2: LNHDA and SQIVND (reference sequence). Losses at the gene ends were 10 bases for V and 1 base for J; bases not matched to a gene: 9. This CDR3 has 15 residues. The CDR3 nucleotides are TGTGCCACTCGACCCCGGGACAGGGGCACAGATACGCAGTATTTT. As protein: CATRPRDRGTDTQYF. Combining the CDR3 with reference TRBV19 and TRBJ2-3 gives the whole variable domain DGGITQSPKYLFRKEGQNVTLSCEQNLNHDAMYWYRQDPGQGLRLIYYSQIVNDFQKGDIAEGYSVSREKKESFPLTVTSAQKNPTAFYLCATRPRDRGTDTQYFGPGTRLTVL.

The chain links TRBV18 to TRBJ2-2, with 7 bases identical to TRBD1. After removal of 2 bases from V and 5 bases from J, the junction contained 5 bases not matched to a gene. The CDR3 runs 15 residues. The germline CDR1 and CDR2 sequences are KGHSH and LQKENI. The CDR3 DNA reads as TGTGCCAGCTCACCAAGACAGGGAGAGACCGGGGAGCTGTTTTTT. It is translated as CASSPRQGETGELFF.

V and J are TRBV18 and TRBJ1-6, with D tentatively TRBD1 (5 bases). From germline, CDR1 is KGHSH and CDR2 LQKENI. The CDR3 is 16 residues long. V was trimmed by 0 bases and J by 11 bases, leaving 17 bases between them. Here the CDR3 reads CASSPPWIQAIPPLHF. For the CDR3, the DNA is TGTGCCAGCTCACCACCGTGGATACAGGCTATCCCACCCCTCCACTTT. The full variable domain, in which reference TRBV18 and TRBJ1-6 provide the parts outside the CDR3, is NAGVMQNPRHLVRRRGQEARLRCSPMKGHSHVYWYRQLPEEGLKFMVYLQKENIIDESGMPKERFSAEFPKEGPSILRIQQVVRGDSAAYFCASSPPWIQAIPPLHFGNGTRLTVT.

The V and J genes are TRBV5-1 and TRBJ1-1; D is uncertain. V was pared by 7 bases and J by 2 bases, with 9 bases between. From germline, CDR1 is SGHRS and CDR2 YFSETQ. The CDR3 covers 12 residues. The CDR3 DNA follows: TGCGCCAGCGGGCCTCTCAACACTGAAGCTTTCTTT. It specifies CASGPLNTEAFF.

The chain uses TRBV5-1 and TRBJ1-5; D ambiguous. Trimming left V 0 bases short and J 5 bases short, with 9 bases between. The germline gives CDR1 SGHRS, CDR2 YFSETQ. There are 14 residues in the CDR3. CDR3 sequence: CASSLGGEHQPQHF. The CDR3 bases are TGCGCCAGCAGCTTGGGCGGGGAACATCAGCCCCAGCATTTT.